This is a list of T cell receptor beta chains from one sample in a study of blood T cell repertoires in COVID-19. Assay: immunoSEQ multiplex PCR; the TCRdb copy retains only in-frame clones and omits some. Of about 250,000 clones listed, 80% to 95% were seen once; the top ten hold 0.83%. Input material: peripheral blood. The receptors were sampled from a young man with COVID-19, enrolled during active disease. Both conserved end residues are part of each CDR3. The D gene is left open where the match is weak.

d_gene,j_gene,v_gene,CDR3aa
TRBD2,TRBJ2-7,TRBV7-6,CASSPWGGKGNEQYF
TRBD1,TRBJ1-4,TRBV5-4,CASSQTTGTGWEKLFF
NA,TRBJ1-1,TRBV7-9,CASRNSGPPEAFF
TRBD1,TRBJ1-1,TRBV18,CASSPQGGNTEAFF
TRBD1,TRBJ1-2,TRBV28,CASSVQGEDGYTF
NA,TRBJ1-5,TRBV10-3,CAISESGQGSAQPQHF
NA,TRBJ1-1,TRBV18,CASSSGGNTEAFF
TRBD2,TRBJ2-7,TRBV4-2,CASSQDSGGGIYEQYF
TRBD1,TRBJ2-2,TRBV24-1,CATSGGRGTWDTGELFF
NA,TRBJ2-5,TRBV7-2,CASSIPQGTQYF
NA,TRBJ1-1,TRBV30,CAWSVGEAGTEAFF
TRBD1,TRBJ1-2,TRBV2,CASKGATYGYTF
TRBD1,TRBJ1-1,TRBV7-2,CASSRDRVWGTEAFF
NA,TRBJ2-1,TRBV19,CASSPRDKIYNEQFF
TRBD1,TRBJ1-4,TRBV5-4,CASSFTGVGGEKLFF
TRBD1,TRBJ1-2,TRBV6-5,CASSGRGPGGYTF
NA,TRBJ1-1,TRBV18,CASSPPGRMDTEAFF
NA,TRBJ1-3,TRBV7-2,CASIGRGNTIYF
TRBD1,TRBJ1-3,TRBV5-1,CASSPGDRVSGNTIYF
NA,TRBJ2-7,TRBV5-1,CASREQGYEQYF
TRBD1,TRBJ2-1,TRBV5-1,CASSLDRGDEQFF
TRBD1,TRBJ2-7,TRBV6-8,CASSCDRAYEQYF
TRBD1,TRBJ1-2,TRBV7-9,CASSPGQGYGYTF
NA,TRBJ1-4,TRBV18,CASSPGPEYNEKLFF
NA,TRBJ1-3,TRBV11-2,CASSLDRVSGNTIYF